This T cell receptor (beta chain) was recovered during a study of response to subunit inactivated influenza vaccine. This clonotype was counted between two and nine times. Its antigen is not identified. TCRdb re-called the RT-PCR reads with MiXCR, one entry per CDR3 protein. The table records about 170,000 distinct CDR3 sequences, around 10% of them present only once. Findings and caveats of the study: Authors suggested seasonal influenza vaccinations each recruit few new T cells.

With 5 bases removed from V and 3 bases from J, the gap between germline ends came to 22 bases. Germline CDR1 MDHEN, CDR2 SYDVKM. CDR3 length: 17 residues. This material consisted of CD8+ T cells sorted from PBMCs, taken roughly 24 months after vaccination. The V call is TRBV28, the J call TRBJ2-5; tentatively, D is TRBD2 (5 bases). This TCR was recovered from a man aged 45 to 75 who received an inactivated influenza vaccine. This chain's CDR3 is CASSPLWGDKTKETQYF. CDR3 coding DNA: TGTGCCAGCAGTCCCCTCTGGGGAGATAAGACGAAAGAGACCCAGTACTTC.